These T cell receptor beta chains were read from a single sample in a study of OX40 agonist ivuxolimab in advanced cancers. The protocol was immunoSEQ multiplex PCR, while the TCRdb copy is restricted to in-frame clones and leaves out a portion. The table has tens of thousands of clones, approximately 86% seen once; the top ten hold 0.85% to 1.4%. This material consisted of CD4+ or CD8+ T cells sorted from blood, taken in a trial of the OX40 agonist ivuxolimab. All receptors derive from an adult with an advanced solid tumor such as melanoma, head and neck, liver or kidney cancer. CDR3s include the opening cysteine and the closing phenylalanine or tryptophan. The D gene is left open where the match is weak. Not every row has a clone size; where given, it reads once, few, many or a size class.

j_call clone_size v_call d_call cdr3_aa cdr3_nt
TRBJ2-5 - TRBV7-2 TRBD1 CASSPGQGETQYF TGTGCCAGCAGCCCGGGACAGGGGGAGACCCAGTACTTC
TRBJ2-2 - TRBV7-9 - CASSGVVYMNTGELFF TGTGCCAGCAGCGGAGTTGTCTACATGAACACCGGGGAGCTGTTTTTT
TRBJ2-1 - TRBV13 - CASSFRTYNEQFF TGTGCCAGCAGCTTTAGGACGTACAATGAGCAGTTCTTC
TRBJ1-1 - TRBV27 TRBD1 CASSRRDRVSTEAFF TGTGCCAGCAGTCGCAGGGACAGGGTGTCCACTGAAGCTTTCTTT
TRBJ1-4 - TRBV11-1 TRBD1 CASSIGTVHEKLFF TGTGCCAGCAGCATCGGGACAGTTCATGAAAAACTGTTTTTT
TRBJ2-7 - TRBV28 TRBD1 CASSSAGGAAYEQYF TGTGCCAGCAGTTCTGCAGGGGGCGCGGCCTACGAGCAGTACTTC
TRBJ1-1 - TRBV29-1 TRBD1 CSVAGGITEAFF TGCAGCGTAGCAGGGGGCATCACTGAAGCTTTCTTT
TRBJ2-3 - TRBV7-2 - CASSWKGPADTQYF TGTGCCAGCAGCTGGAAGGGCCCGGCAGATACGCAGTATTTT
TRBJ2-7 - TRBV7-6 TRBD2 CASSLGAFGTSGSEQYF TGTGCCAGCAGCTTAGGAGCGTTCGGGACTAGCGGTAGCGAGCAGTACTTC
TRBJ2-1 - TRBV5-6 TRBD2 CASSSTSGRFYNEQFF TGTGCCAGCAGCAGTACTAGCGGGAGGTTTTACAATGAGCAGTTCTTC
TRBJ2-1 - TRBV4-2 - CASSQARFGNEQFF TGTGCCAGCAGCCAAGCTAGATTTGGCAATGAGCAGTTCTTC
TRBJ2-1 - TRBV7-2 TRBD1 CASSPGQAYNEQFF TGTGCCAGCAGCCCAGGACAGGCCTACAATGAGCAGTTCTTC
TRBJ2-1 - TRBV18 - CASSPPFGSEYNEQFF TGTGCCAGCTCACCACCGTTCGGGTCGGAATACAATGAGCAGTTCTTC
TRBJ2-1 - TRBV7-3 - CASSFDSGYNEQFF TGTGCCAGCAGTTTCGATAGCGGTTACAATGAGCAGTTCTTC
TRBJ2-1 - TRBV5-1 TRBD2 CASSPGTSGWNEQFF TGCGCCAGCAGCCCCGGGACTAGCGGGTGGAATGAGCAGTTCTTC
TRBJ2-2 - TRBV7-3 TRBD2 CASSLFSREIGTGELFF TGTGCCAGCAGCTTATTTTCGCGGGAGATCGGCACCGGGGAGCTGTTTTTT
TRBJ2-7 - TRBV18 TRBD1 CASSPPGTGLMYEQYF TGTGCCAGCTCACCACCCGGGACAGGCCTAATGTACGAGCAGTACTTC
TRBJ2-7 once TRBV5-1 TRBD1 CASSSTGGSYEQYF TGCGCCAGCAGCTCGACAGGGGGCTCCTACGAGCAGTACTTC
TRBJ1-5 - TRBV4-2 TRBD1 CASSQAAQGNQPQHF TGTGCCAGCAGCCAAGCCGCACAGGGGAATCAGCCCCAGCATTTT
TRBJ2-3 - TRBV2 - CASSGQGLSTDTQYF TGTGCCAGCAGTGGTCAGGGGTTAAGCACAGATACGCAGTATTTT
TRBJ2-3 - TRBV4-1 - CASSQDPRPTSTDTQYF TGCGCCAGCAGCCAAGATCCTAGACCCACGAGCACAGATACGCAGTATTTT
TRBJ2-1 - TRBV7-2 - CASSQGLVGNEQFF TGTGCCAGCAGCCAAGGACTGGTGGGGAATGAGCAGTTCTTC